Below are 30 T cell receptor beta chains sequenced from a single sample in a study of CD8 T cells in ankylosing spondylitis. MiXCR was run by TCRdb on the 5' RACE reads, yielding one entry per CDR3 protein. This table has around 320,000 distinct CDR3 sequences, about 20% appearing once. Sequenced: blood, either unsorted or a sorted T cell fraction (not recorded which). The receptors derive from a female donor with ankylosing spondylitis or in good health (not recorded which).

There are many counts of this clonotype. The rearrangement uses TRBV5-1 and TRBJ2-5, with D perhaps TRBD1 or TRBD2 (5 bases each). Trimming left V 4 bases short and J 2 bases short, with 12 bases between. The CDR3 extends over 14 amino acids. Germline V lookup: CDR1 SGHRS, CDR2 YFSETQ. DNA of the CDR3: TGCGCCAGCAGCCCGGGGCCCAATCAAGAGACCCAGTACTTC. As protein: CASSPGPNQETQYF.

This clonotype has just one count. This chain links TRBV4-2 with TRBJ2-3, with 9 positions matching TRBD2. With V trimmed by 1 base and J by 4 bases, 6 bases remained unmatched. This CDR3 contains 16 residues. Germline CDR1 and CDR2: LGHNA and YNFKEQ. The CDR3 here is CASSQVFQREADTQYF. The CDR3 coding sequence is TGTGCCAGCAGCCAAGTCTTCCAGCGGGAGGCAGATACGCAGTATTTT.

This clonotype has a handful of counts. V is TRBV24-1 and J is TRBJ2-3, with a weak D call TRBD1 (5 bases). CDR1 and CDR2 from the germline V gene are KGHDR and SFDVKD. The V and J ends lost 3 bases and 3 bases respectively, with 12 bases between them. This CDR3 region has 15 residues. The DNA for the CDR3 is TGTGCCACCAGTGATCAAGGCCCAGGGACAGATACGCAGTATTTT. Protein: CATSDQGPGTDTQYF.

The gene calls are TRBV6-1 and TRBJ1-2; TRBD1 might be the D (5 bases). There are 14 residues in the CDR3. Between the trimmed V and J ends, which lost 6 bases and 2 bases, there was a span of 13 bases. CDR1 is MNHNS and CDR2 is SASEGT in the germline V gene. The CDR3 loop is CASRGYQGNYGYTF. The CDR3 nucleotides read TGTGCCAGCAGGGGGTATCAGGGAAACTATGGCTACACCTTC.

This clonotype was counted a few times. The chain joins TRBV29-1 to TRBJ2-1, with a weak D call TRBD2 (5 bases). The CDR3 contains 13 residues. The germline V and J ends were trimmed by 4 bases and 2 bases, with 9 bases remaining between them. The germline V gene has CDR1 SQVTM and CDR2 ANQGSEA. CDR3 in amino acids: CSVGRTAYNEQFF. The CDR3 DNA sequence: TGCAGCGTTGGGAGGACCGCCTACAATGAGCAGTTCTTC.

This clonotype was seen many times. CDR3 DNA sequence: TGTGCCAGCAGTTTTCCTTGGGAGACCCAGTACTTC. Translation gives CASSFPWETQYF. This chain links TRBV28 with TRBJ2-5, with unresolved D. Between the trimmed V and J ends, which lost 3 bases and 5 bases, there was a span of 7 bases. Germline V gene lookup returns CDR1 MDHEN and CDR2 SYDVKM. This CDR3 region has 12 residues.

In its sample, this clonotype was seen once. The CDR3 DNA sequence: TGTGCCAGCGGACGGACCTCTGGGTACGAGCAGTACTTC. Its protein is CASGRTSGYEQYF. The chain links TRBV6-2 or TRBV6-3 to TRBJ2-7; D uncertain. The CDR3 is 13 amino acids. Germline CDR1 and CDR2: MNHEY and SVGEGT. V lost 8 bases and J lost 4, with 15 bases in between.

This clonotype was observed at least ten times. V is TRBV6-5 and J is TRBJ1-2; D perhaps matches TRBD1 (5 bases). Germline assignment: CDR1 MNHEY and CDR2 SVGAGI. V lost 5 bases and J lost 3, with 10 bases in between. The CDR3 extends over 13 amino acids. The CDR3 DNA sequence: TGTGCCAGCAGTCGCAGGGAGGACTATGGCTACACCTTC. Translated, it gives CASSRREDYGYTF.

This clonotype was detected a few times. J is TRBJ2-5 and V is TRBV6-2 or TRBV6-3; 10 bases are a match to TRBD1. V dropped 5 bases and J dropped 4; count of bases not matched to a gene: 7. The CDR3 is 15 residues long. From germline, CDR1 is MNHEY and CDR2 SVGEGT. CDR3 bases: TGTGCCAGCAGTGGGACAGGGGTCTGGTCAGAGACCCAGTACTTC. Translation gives CASSGTGVWSETQYF.

Only a few counts were recorded for this clonotype. The J gene is TRBJ1-2, the V gene TRBV6-2 or TRBV6-3; D remains unclear. The CDR3 extends over 14 amino acids. Trimming stripped 4 bases from V and 0 bases from J, with 9 bases between. Germline CDR1 reads MNHEY; CDR2 reads SVGEGT. In nucleotides, the CDR3 is TGTGCCAGCAGTTCCTGGACGCCTAACTATGGCTACACCTTC. It yields the protein CASSSWTPNYGYTF.

The chain joins TRBV6-2 or TRBV6-3 to TRBJ2-4; 7 nucleotides align to TRBD1. This CDR3 is built from 16 residues. V trimming: 3 bases; J trimming: 1 base; junction bases outside the gene matches: 6. Germline CDR1 MNHEY, CDR2 SVGEGT. CDR3 nucleotides: TGTGCCAGCAGTTATACTAAGACAGGGGCCAAAAACATTCAGTACTTC. Protein product: CASSYTKTGAKNIQYF.

V usage is TRBV5-6 and J usage is TRBJ2-1, with 9 bases aligning to TRBD2. Trimming at V came to 1 base and at J to 0 bases, leaving 5 bases not matched to a gene. Germline V lookup: CDR1 SGHDT, CDR2 YYEEEE. The CDR3 runs to 17 residues. CDR3 loop: CASSLRGLASSYNEQFF. Written as DNA, the CDR3 is TGTGCCAGCAGCTTGAGGGGACTAGCCAGCTCCTACAATGAGCAGTTCTTC.

This clonotype was observed many times. V usage is TRBV20-1 and J usage is TRBJ2-3; 8 nucleotides line up with TRBD1. The CDR3 runs 15 residues. V was clipped by 4 bases and J by 2 bases; unmatched bases: 8. Germline V lookup: CDR1 DFQATT, CDR2 SNEGSKA (reference sequence). CDR3 protein: CSANQGALPTDTQYF. As DNA, the CDR3 is TGCAGTGCTAATCAGGGGGCCCTTCCCACAGATACGCAGTATTTT.

This clonotype was seen many times. The V gene is TRBV5-1, the J gene TRBJ2-1; 11 nucleotides match TRBD2. Germline assignment: CDR1 SGHRS and CDR2 YFSETQ. With V trimmed by 4 bases and J by 4 bases, 7 bases remained unmatched. CDR3 length equals 16 residues. The CDR3 sequence is CASSAILAGAYNEQFF. CDR3 bases: TGCGCCAGCAGCGCAATACTAGCGGGAGCATACAATGAGCAGTTCTTC.

This clonotype came up a few times. The junction and the germline gene differ at one end; a read error may be behind it. The chain joins TRBV20-1 to TRBJ2-5; TRBD2 matches at 7 bases. This CDR3 comprises 18 residues. Per the germline V gene, CDR1 is DFQATT and CDR2 is SNEGSKA (reference sequence). CDR3 DNA: TGCAGTACTAGAGATTGGGCTAGCGGCCGAGGGGTCCAAGAGACCCAGTACTTC. This sequence encodes CSTRDWASGRGVQETQYF.

On this clonotype: Its ends do not fully match the called genes, so a read error is possible. The J gene is TRBJ2-3, the V gene TRBV5-5; D ambiguous. Germline V gene lookup returns CDR1 SGHKS and CDR2 YYEKEE (reference sequence). CDR3 length equals 14 residues. CDR3 sequence: CASSPGLLSEMQFF. The CDR3 bases are TGTGCCAGCAGCCCTGGGCTTCTCTCAGAGATGCAGTTTTTT.

This clonotype turned up a few times. The V call is TRBV19, the J call TRBJ1-5; D unclear. CDR3 length equals 13 residues. Trimming pared 3 bases from V and 5 bases from J, leaving 8 bases between. Per the germline V gene, CDR1 is LNHDA and CDR2 is SQIVND (reference sequence). The CDR3 is CASSMADDQPQHF. CDR3 nucleotide sequence: TGTGCCAGTAGTATGGCAGATGATCAGCCCCAGCATTTT.

The chain is built from TRBV11-1 and TRBJ2-5; 12 nucleotides agree with TRBD2. CDR3 size: 19 residues. Germline V gene lookup returns CDR1 SGHAT and CDR2 FQDESV (reference sequence). Germline trimming cut 1 base from V and 2 bases from J; bases unmatched to any gene: 11. CDR3 sequence (DNA): TGTGCCAGCAGCTTAGACGGGGGCGGAACTAGCGGGAGGCAAGAGACCCAGTACTTC. Encoded protein: CASSLDGGGTSGRQETQYF.

This clonotype has a single count. The chain uses TRBV7-2 and TRBJ1-1; D gene ambiguous. V shed 5 bases and J shed 6 bases, with 10 bases lying between them. Germline V lookup: CDR1 SGHTA, CDR2 FQGNSA. This CDR3 contains 12 residues. Here the CDR3 DNA reads TGTGCCAGCAGCCAAGGCCTCGCTGAAGCTTTCTTT. It codes for CASSQGLAEAFF. Combining the CDR3 with reference TRBV7-2 and TRBJ1-1 gives the whole variable domain GAGVSQSPSNKVTEKGKDVELRCDPISGHTALYWYRQSLGQGLEFLIYFQGNSAPDKSGLPSDRFSAERTGGSVSTLTIQRTQQEDSAVYLCASSQGLAEAFFGQGTRLTVV.

The sample holds many counts of this clonotype. This chain connects TRBV12-3 or TRBV12-4 to TRBJ2-3, with 12 nucleotides matching TRBD2. CDR3 size: 14 residues. V gave up 6 bases and J gave up 4 bases; unmatched junction bases: 2. The CDR3 is CASRTSGSADTQYF. In DNA form, the CDR3 reads TGTGCCAGCAGGACTAGCGGGAGTGCAGATACGCAGTATTTT.

This clonotype has a single count. The CDR3 spells CASSKQGQSYNEQFF. CDR3 DNA sequence: TGTGCCAGCAGCAAACAGGGTCAGTCCTACAATGAGCAGTTCTTC. The chain carries TRBV28 and TRBJ2-1; perhaps TRBD1 as D (6 bases). This CDR3 contains 15 residues. Trimming shortened V by 6 bases and J by 1 base, and 13 bases separated the two germline ends. Germline-derived CDR1 and CDR2 are MDHEN and SYDVKM. The full variable domain, with the rest looked up from reference TRBV28 and TRBJ2-1, is DVKVTQSSRYLVKRTGEKVFLECVQDMDHENMFWYRQDPGLGLRLIYFSYDVKMKEKGDIPEGYSVSREKKERFSLILESASTNQTSMYLCASSKQGQSYNEQFFGPGTRLTVL.

This clonotype was detected many times. This chain's CDR3 is CASSALRGRTTAGELFF. For the CDR3, the DNA is TGTGCCAGCAGCGCTTTGAGAGGGAGGACCACCGCCGGGGAGCTGTTTTTT. The chain uses TRBV11-2 and TRBJ2-2; a possible D gene is TRBD2 (6 bases). This CDR3 spans 17 amino acids. V shed 5 bases and J shed 6 bases, with 22 bases lying between them. Germline V gene lookup returns CDR1 SGHAT and CDR2 FQNNGV.

This clonotype came up a few times. The chain joins TRBV6-5 to TRBJ2-1, with D tentatively TRBD2 (5 bases). The CDR3 loop spans 15 amino acids. V shed 0 bases and J shed 5 bases, with 11 bases lying between them. Germline values: CDR1 MNHEY, CDR2 SVGAGI. CDR3 DNA sequence: TGTGCCAGCAGTTACTCGAAACTAGGAAACAATGAGCAGTTCTTC. Residues: CASSYSKLGNNEQFF.

This clonotype was detected many times. The chain combines TRBV29-1 with TRBJ1-1, with D hard to call. The germline CDR1 and CDR2 sequences are SQVTM and ANQGSEA. CDR3 length: 13 amino acids. Trimming shortened V by 7 bases and J by 1 base, and 13 bases separated the two germline ends. The DNA for the CDR3 is TGCAGCGCTGCCCTAAATCGGAACACTGAAGCTTTCTTT. Translating gives CSAALNRNTEAFF. The variable domain in full, completed from reference TRBV29-1 and TRBJ1-1, reads SAVISQKPSRDICQRGTSLTIQCQVDSQVTMMFWYRQQPGQSLTLIATANQGSEATYESGFVIDKFPISRPNLTFSTLTVSNMSPEDSSIYLCSAALNRNTEAFFGQGTRLTVV.

J is TRBJ1-1 and V is TRBV6-5; D gene ambiguous. Trimming cost V 5 bases and J 0 bases, with 7 bases left between them. The CDR3 is made up of 13 amino acids. Germline V CDR1 and CDR2: MNHEY, SVGAGI. In nucleotides, the CDR3 is TGTGCCAGCAGTACCCGAATGAACACTGAAGCTTTCTTT. This translates into CASSTRMNTEAFF.

The gene calls are TRBV19 and TRBJ2-5, with D perhaps TRBD1 or TRBD2 (5 bases each). Trimming cost V 2 bases and J 1 base, with 14 bases left between them. This CDR3 is 16 amino acids long. The germline V gene has CDR1 LNHDA and CDR2 SQIVND (reference sequence). The CDR3 sequence: CASSITGAVFQETQYF. Written as DNA, the CDR3 is TGTGCCAGTAGTATAACCGGGGCGGTTTTCCAAGAGACCCAGTACTTC.

The chain carries TRBV3-1 and TRBJ1-2; a weak D match, TRBD1 (6 bases). Trimming left V 4 bases short and J 6 bases short, with 12 bases between. The CDR3 sequence is 13 residues long. Germline V CDR1 and CDR2: LGHDT, YNNKEL (reference sequence). DNA of the CDR3: TGTGCCAGCAGCCGCGGACAGCGAGATGGCTACACCTTC. Translated: CASSRGQRDGYTF.

The genes are TRBV29-1 and TRBJ2-2; possible D gene TRBD1, 6 bases. Germline V gives CDR1 SQVTM, CDR2 ANQGSEA. The CDR3 covers 14 residues. Trimming left V 4 bases short and J 1 base short, with 10 bases between. The CDR3 sequence: CSVGGTMNTGELFF. In DNA, the CDR3 is TGCAGCGTTGGAGGGACAATGAACACCGGGGAGCTGTTTTTT.

The chain joins TRBV5-1 to TRBJ2-3; D call uncertain. The CDR3 spans 14 residues. With 1 base removed from V and 2 bases from J, the gap between germline ends came to 8 bases. CDR1 and CDR2 (germline): SGHRS, YFSETQ. The CDR3 loop reads CASSLNADTDTQYF. The CDR3 bases are TGCGCCAGCAGCTTGAACGCAGACACAGATACGCAGTATTTT.

This rearrangement joins TRBV12-3 or TRBV12-4 to TRBJ1-1; D possibly corresponds to TRBD1 (5 bases). The CDR3 spans 17 residues. V was clipped by 8 bases and J by 4 bases, with 26 bases between them. DNA for the CDR3: TGTGCCAGCGGGACTTATGGGACTCGGGTCCTGGGCACTGAAGCTTTCTTT. Translating it yields CASGTYGTRVLGTEAFF.